This T cell receptor (beta chain) was identified during a study of shared clonotypes between healthy human individuals. V dropped 4 bases and J dropped 2 bases, with 11 bases sitting between them. The CDR3 length is 14 residues. Germline CDR1 is SGHNT and CDR2 is YYREEE (reference sequence). CD4+ cells yielded CD45RA+ naive and CD45RA-negative memory subsets. Profiling relied on immunoSEQ multiplex PCR, and the TCRdb table lists in-frame clones only, not all of them. The profile shows under 2,500,000 clones, around 95% of them singletons. The V and J genes are TRBV5-4 and TRBJ2-3, with D perhaps TRBD1 (6 bases). Sequencing was done on a sample of naive CD4+ T cells sorted from blood. Subset denoted: CD45RA+ positively selected. The clonotype was recovered from a man between 18 and 35 years old in good health. CDR3 sequence reads: CASSTDSYTDTQYF. Written as DNA, the CDR3 is TGTGCCAGCAGCACGGACAGTTACACAGATACGCAGTATTTT.